These 5 T cell receptor beta chains originate from one sample sequenced in a study of blood T cell repertoires in COVID-19. TCRdb keeps only in-frame clones here, not all; method: immunoSEQ multiplex PCR. The sample includes about 110,000 clones, roughly 80% of them seen just once. The sequenced sample was peripheral blood. The receptors were sampled from a human donor in a cohort sampled during active COVID-19.

The CDR3 sequence: CASSHQSGVGSDGYTF. The CDR3 nucleotides read TGTGCCAGCAGTCACCAGTCCGGGGTTGGGTCTGACGGCTACACCTTC. V usage is TRBV13 and J usage is TRBJ1-2; D is unresolved. Germline CDR1 PRHDT, CDR2 FYEKMQ (reference sequence). V dropped 6 bases and J dropped 8 bases, with 25 bases sitting between them. The CDR3 spans 16 residues.

V is TRBV15 and J is TRBJ2-3, with 8 bases lining up with TRBD2. Germline CDR1 LNHNV, CDR2 YYDKDF (reference sequence). The CDR3 runs 16 residues. The J segment lost 3 bases and the V segment lost 3 bases, leaving 8 bases of the junction unmatched. The CDR3 here is CATSSRLANPTDTQYF. The CDR3 DNA reads as TGTGCCACCAGCAGTAGACTAGCGAATCCGACAGATACGCAGTATTTT.

This chain links TRBV7-9 with TRBJ1-1; perhaps TRBD1 as D (5 bases). Trimming shortened V by 0 bases and J by 5 bases, and 10 bases separated the two germline ends. CDR1 and CDR2 from the germline V gene are SEHNR and FQNEAQ (reference sequence). The CDR3 covers 14 residues. The DNA of the CDR3 is TGTGCCAGCAGCTTAGCGCTGCCAGGGACTGAAGCTTTCTTT. Amino acids: CASSLALPGTEAFF.

The chain uses TRBV7-9 and TRBJ1-1; D is unclear. There are 13 residues in the CDR3. Per the germline V gene, CDR1 is SEHNR and CDR2 is FQNEAQ (reference sequence). Trimming took off 6 bases at V and 0 bases at J, with 8 bases between the two ends. CDR3 nucleotides: TGTGCCAGCAGTAGAAGAGTGAACACTGAAGCTTTCTTT. Its translation is CASSRRVNTEAFF.

This clone has just a few counts. The chain links TRBV3-1 (or the pseudogene TRBV3-2) to TRBJ2-7; TRBD2 agrees at 11 bases. The CDR3 has 14 amino acids. J gave up 2 bases and V 7 bases, and 4 bases lay outside the gene matches. The V gene's germline CDR1 is LGHDT and CDR2 YNNKEL (reference sequence). The CDR3 region is CASKLTSGAYEQYV. Written as DNA, the CDR3 is TGTGCCAGCAAGTTGACTAGCGGGGCCTACGAGCAGTACGTC.